This TCR beta chain is from a study of blood T cells in healthy people across ages. Trimming removed 0 bases at V and 3 bases at J, with 12 bases between. Germline V gene data show CDR1 as MGHRA and CDR2 as YSYEKL. The CDR3 is made up of 16 amino acids. This clonotype occurred a few times. A sample-barcoded 5' primer and a J-beta primer mix were used in a second PCR of roughly 6 to 12 cycles. TCRdb re-called the 5' RACE reads through MiXCR, storing one row per CDR3 protein. The sample contains roughly 1.5 million distinct CDR3 sequences, approximately 42% of which appear only once. V usage is TRBV4-1 and J usage is TRBJ1-5; D not certain. The TCR sequence derives from a woman between 18 and 29 years old in good health. The sample comprised blood. In DNA, the CDR3 is TGCGCCAGCAGCCAAGATCGAGACGCTACCAATCAGCCCCAGCATTTT. Its translation: CASSQDRDATNQPQHF.